The 8 T cell receptor beta chains given below trace back to one sample, sequenced in a study of blood T cell repertoires in COVID-19. This table comes from immunoSEQ multiplex PCR, and its TCRdb copy is limited to in-frame clones, with some not included. The sample shows about 230,000 clones, approximately 84% of them seen only once. Input material: peripheral blood. Receptors originate from a man aged 50-59 years with COVID-19, enrolled during active disease.

CDR3 in amino acids: CASSLRSGTGYEDEQFF. CDR3 nucleotide sequence: TGTGCCAGCAGCTTACGATCCGGGACAGGGTATGAGGATGAGCAGTTCTTC. The chain employs TRBV5-4 and TRBJ2-1, with TRBD1 identical over 9 bases. Germline V gene data show CDR1 as SGHNT and CDR2 as YYREEE (reference sequence). V shed 2 bases, J shed 8 bases, and the junction held 14 bases outside the gene matches. This CDR3 is built from 17 residues.

This clone is a singleton in its sample. The V call is TRBV5-1, the J call TRBJ2-1, with a possible D match to TRBD1 (6 bases). The CDR3 length is 15 residues. Between the trimmed V and J ends, which lost 0 bases and 4 bases, there was a span of 11 bases. Germline values: CDR1 SGHRS, CDR2 YFSETQ. CDR3 in amino acids: CASSLDRTDYNEQFF. The CDR3 nucleotides read TGCGCCAGCAGCTTGGATAGGACAGATTACAATGAGCAGTTCTTC.

The sample holds one count of this clone. The gene calls are TRBV6-6 and TRBJ2-1; 9 bases are shared with TRBD2. V dropped 5 bases and J dropped 9; count of bases not matched to a gene: 8. Germline V gives CDR1 MNHNY, CDR2 SVGAGI (reference sequence). The CDR3 contains 14 residues. This chain's CDR3 is CASSNLAGMGEQFF. CDR3 sequence (DNA): TGTGCCAGCAGTAACCTAGCGGGAATGGGTGAGCAGTTCTTC.

The chain recombines TRBV5-6 with TRBJ2-1; TRBD1 agrees at 9 bases. With 4 bases clipped from V and 3 bases from J, the junction kept 8 bases outside the gene matches. This CDR3 contains 16 residues. CDR1 is SGHDT and CDR2 is YYEEEE in the germline V gene. The CDR3 loop reads CASSRTGTGFYNEQFF. DNA of the CDR3: TGTGCCAGCAGCCGTACCGGGACAGGGTTCTACAATGAGCAGTTCTTC.

The rearrangement uses TRBV11-2 and TRBJ2-5; TRBD1 is a possible D gene (6 bases). This CDR3 has 15 amino acids. Germline V gene sequence: CDR1 SGHAT, CDR2 FQNNGV. Trimming pared 5 bases from V and 4 bases from J, leaving 17 bases between. CDR3 in amino acids: CASSIQGKVGETQYF. CDR3 bases: TGTGCCAGCAGCATTCAGGGGAAAGTTGGAGAGACCCAGTACTTC.

This chain uses TRBV6-1 with TRBJ2-7; D possibly corresponds to TRBD2 (5 bases). Trimming left V 3 bases short and J 3 bases short, with 15 bases between. The CDR3 has 15 amino acids. Germline values: CDR1 MNHNS, CDR2 SASEGT. This CDR3 reads CASSDFPGEGYEQYF. The CDR3 nucleotides read TGTGCCAGCAGTGATTTCCCAGGAGAGGGCTACGAGCAGTACTTC.

In its sample, this clone was seen many times. The chain recombines TRBV29-1 with TRBJ2-1, with D maybe TRBD1 (6 bases). V lost 3 bases to trimming and J lost 12 bases, with 18 bases between them. CDR3 length equals 13 residues. Germline V lookup: CDR1 SQVTM, CDR2 ANQGSEA. CDR3 in DNA: TGCAGCGTTGATACCACCGGGACAATCATGCAGTTCTTC. Its translation: CSVDTTGTIMQFF.

This clone was detected once. This rearrangement joins TRBV7-3 to TRBJ2-2; TRBD2 is a possible D gene (5 bases). Looked up from germline, CDR1 is SGHTA and CDR2 is FQGTGA. The CDR3 totals 14 residues. Trimming stripped 8 bases from V and 1 base from J, with 11 bases between. The CDR3, as DNA: TGTGCCAGCGAAGGGAGCGGGAACACCGGGGAGCTGTTTTTT. This sequence encodes CASEGSGNTGELFF.